This TCR beta chain was obtained from a study of control samples from healthy donors and cancer patients. There are 14 residues in the CDR3. The junction had 3 bases not matched to a gene; V was cut back by 5 bases and J by 3 bases. Germline-derived CDR1 and CDR2 are SGHTA and FQGNSA. Here immunoSEQ multiplex PCR was the method, and the copy in TCRdb shows in-frame clones only, minus some. The table lists about 120,000 clones, 85% to 90% of them singletons. The origin of this receptor is a man aged 30 to 45 in good health. Sequenced: blood. The chain joins TRBV7-2 to TRBJ1-3; 8 positions match TRBD1. CDR3 in amino acids: CASSTQGGGNTIYF. CDR3 in DNA: TGTGCCAGCAGCACACAGGGGGGTGGAAACACCATATATTTT. The whole variable domain, remainder taken from reference TRBV7-2 and TRBJ1-3, is GAGVSQSPSNKVTEKGKDVELRCDPISGHTALYWYRQSLGQGLEFLIYFQGNSAPDKSGLPSDRFSAERTGGSVSTLTIQRTQQEDSAVYLCASSTQGGGNTIYFGEGSWLTVV.